One sample yielded the 9 T cell receptor beta chains listed below, sequenced in a study of molecular identifiers for immune sequencing clone quantification. TCRdb independently ran MiXCR on the PCR reads; one entry per CDR3 protein. The sample lists around 480,000 distinct CDR3 sequences, 20% to 25% occurring once. What was sequenced was naive CD8+ T cells from blood, with Jurkat cell RNA spiked in. Subset described: FACS-sorted CD8+CD4-CCR7+CD45RA+ naive T cells. Receptors originate from a human donor in good health. Some libraries in this study had Jurkat cell RNA spiked in.

In its sample, this clonotype was seen a few times. This chain joins TRBV6-5 and TRBJ1-1, with 7 bases lining up with TRBD1. This CDR3 comprises 14 residues. Looked up from germline, CDR1 is MNHEY and CDR2 is SVGAGI. Trimming at V came to 3 bases and at J to 7 bases, leaving 8 bases not matched to a gene. CDR3 residues: CASSYNQGGGEAFF. The CDR3 DNA sequence: TGTGCCAGCAGTTATAACCAGGGGGGGGGTGAAGCTTTCTTT.

For the CDR3, the DNA is TGTGCCAGCAGTTTATATGGGGACTCACCCCTCCACTTT. Its protein product is CASSLYGDSPLHF. J is TRBJ1-6 and V is TRBV12-3 or TRBV12-4; tentatively, D is TRBD1 (5 bases). V lost 2 bases to trimming and J lost 10 bases, with 9 bases between them. The CDR3 loop spans 13 amino acids.

The chain is built from TRBV7-9 and TRBJ1-1; unclear D gene. CDR1 is SEHNR, CDR2 FQNEAQ, per germline (reference sequence). The CDR3 extends over 14 amino acids. Trimming pared 3 bases from V and 3 bases from J, leaving 11 bases between. The CDR3 DNA reads as TGTGCCAGCAGCTTTCTTCTGGGAGACACTGAAGCTTTCTTT. Residues: CASSFLLGDTEAFF.

The sample holds a few counts of this clonotype. The chain uses TRBV4-1 and TRBJ2-7, with D possibly being TRBD2 (5 bases). Germline loops: CDR1 MGHRA, CDR2 YSYEKL. With 1 base removed from V and 2 bases from J, the gap between germline ends came to 9 bases. This CDR3 has 14 amino acids. For the CDR3, the DNA is TGCGCCAGCAGCCAAGTGCCGACTACCTACGAGCAGTACTTC. Amino acid sequence: CASSQVPTTYEQYF.

This clonotype was found a few times. The chain joins TRBV27 to TRBJ1-5; D ambiguous. The CDR3 totals 14 residues. The ends were cut back, 5 bases at V and 7 bases at J, with 15 bases in the middle. Germline V CDR1 and CDR2: MNHEY, SMNVEV (reference sequence). The CDR3 here is CASSRVGGGQPQHF. The DNA of the CDR3 is TGTGCCAGCAGTCGCGTAGGAGGAGGACAGCCCCAGCATTTT.

To note about this clonotype: Just one base apart from a much larger clone, this may be a read error. The chain couples TRBV29-1 to TRBJ1-2, with TRBD1 matching 8 bases. V dropped 1 base and J dropped 3; count of bases not matched to a gene: 19. This CDR3 comprises 19 residues. In germline, CDR1 is SQVTM, CDR2 ANQGSEA. DNA for the CDR3: TGCAGCGTTGAAGCCCTAGACCCCCGACAGGGGCACTTGGACTATGGCTACACCTTC. This gives the protein CSVEALDPRQGHLDYGYTF.

This clonotype was recorded many times. The chain links TRBV27 to TRBJ1-1; possibly TRBD1 for D (5 bases). The V gene lost 4 bases and the J gene lost 12 bases, with 24 bases spanning the gap. Germline loops: CDR1 MNHEY, CDR2 SMNVEV (reference sequence). This CDR3 comprises 15 residues. CDR3 sequence: CASSSRLQGNARTFF. The CDR3 coding sequence is TGTGCCAGCAGTTCCAGACTTCAGGGAAATGCGCGAACTTTCTTT.

Turning to this clonotype: With a much larger clone just one base away, this may be a read error. The genes are TRBV12-3 or TRBV12-4 and TRBJ2-6, with D uncertain. The CDR3 is 17 amino acids. V was shortened by 5 bases and J by 0 bases, with 14 bases between the two germline ends. CDR3 DNA sequence: TGTGCCAGCAGTACGGGCCAATTTGTCTCTGGGGCCAACGTCCTGACTTTC. It translates to CASSTGQFVSGANVLTF.

Concerning this clonotype itself: Being one base from a much bigger clone, this may be a read error. The chain recombines TRBV7-9 with TRBJ2-5; no reliable D call. Germline V gene sequence: CDR1 SEHNR, CDR2 FQNEAQ (reference sequence). V lost 4 bases, J lost 3 bases, and 9 bases lay in between. This CDR3 spans 13 amino acids. In nucleotides, the CDR3 is TGTGCCAGCAGCTCACGTGGGGAAGAGACCCAGTACTTC. It specifies CASSSRGEETQYF.